The present TCR beta chain was sequenced within a study of cytomegalovirus exposure and HLA in healthy donors. In regard to this clone: Its target is unknown.

J gave up 0 bases and V 5 bases, and 14 bases lay outside the gene matches. Germline CDR1 reads SGHRS; CDR2 reads YFSETQ. The CDR3 runs to 17 residues. Amplification used 60 Vbeta primers and 13 Jbeta primers. Some clones are missing from TCRdb's copy, which holds only in-frame ones; the method was immunoSEQ multiplex PCR. In the table there are 120,000 to 150,000 clones, approximately 81% of which are singletons. General study points: Later examination showed HLA-associated TCR beta chains had greater clonal expansion than equally common others. The availability of immune exposure information extended only to CMV serostatus. According to the study, 160 or so TCR beta chains were cytomegalovirus-associated.

The sequencing input was PBMCs. The chain carries TRBV5-1 and TRBJ2-7; 7 positions agree with TRBD1. This TCR was sampled from a boy aged 2-9 years in good health and CMV-seronegative. The CDR3 loop reads CASSHHRDSYGSYEQYF. Written as DNA, the CDR3 is TGCGCCAGCAGTCATCACCGGGACAGCTATGGCTCCTACGAGCAGTACTTC.